These T cell receptor beta chains were read from a single sample in a study of blood T cells in healthy people across ages. TCRdb reprocessed the 5' RACE reads via MiXCR and lists one record per CDR3 protein. The table lists about 640,000 distinct CDR3 sequences, about 30% of them singletons. Sample: blood. These receptors all stem from a woman of 80 years or more in good health. Each CDR3 is given without its conserved first and last residue.

J,V,CDR3
TRBJ2-2,TRBV9,ASSVRGSNTGELF
TRBJ2-5,TRBV5-1,ASSGTSSQETQY
TRBJ2-1,TRBV5-1,ASSLDSERAYNEQF
TRBJ2-7,TRBV3-1,ASSLLLAGDPSYEQY
TRBJ2-7,TRBV7-2,TSSLDSNSYEQY
TRBJ1-2,TRBV10-3,AISTGTDYGYT
TRBJ2-7,TRBV6-1,ASRRGTGGYEQY
TRBJ2-1,TRBV4-3,TSSQDGPSPYNEQF
TRBJ2-5,TRBV20-1,SARWFRGSQETQY
TRBJ1-1,TRBV6-5,ASRGIKGLNTEAF
TRBJ2-1,TRBV12-3/TRBV12-4,ASRATLAGGHNEQF
TRBJ1-5,TRBV7-9,ASSSLSGGEPQH
TRBJ2-3,TRBV9,ASSVTSGGPGTDTQY
TRBJ2-5,TRBV6-5,ASASGGRETQY
TRBJ1-2,TRBV6-2/TRBV6-3,ASKLWEANYGYT
TRBJ2-3,TRBV7-6,ASSSSPTGARTDTQY
TRBJ1-1,TRBV6-2/TRBV6-3,ASSYSRGGGEAF
TRBJ2-3,TRBV7-2,ASSLGFGTDTQY
TRBJ1-5,TRBV28,ASSLDRVGEYQPQH
TRBJ1-4,TRBV6-5,ASRQKNEKLF
TRBJ1-2,TRBV4-2,ASSQEGRQGQRGYT
TRBJ1-5,TRBV19,ASSIRGLSFQPQH
TRBJ1-1,TRBV7-6,VSSLAGLGTEAF
TRBJ2-1,TRBV11-2,ASSWSRGYNEQF
TRBJ2-7,TRBV6-2/TRBV6-3,ASSSPGTGYEQY
TRBJ2-4,TRBV7-3,ASSQNAGLTGGIQY
TRBJ1-2,TRBV29-1,SVELGAYGYT
TRBJ2-2,TRBV4-3,ASKGLAGAGELF
TRBJ2-7,TRBV10-3,AISESREVQY
TRBJ1-2,TRBV2,ASGITGGNGIYGYT
TRBJ2-1,TRBV12-3/TRBV12-4,ASSPGEQGGEQF
TRBJ2-7,TRBV28,ASSLSPGDAYEQY
TRBJ2-7,TRBV12-3/TRBV12-4,ASTADRSYEQY
TRBJ1-2,TRBV7-9,ASSLLQGYT
TRBJ1-1,TRBV5-6,ASSWTGDTEAF
TRBJ1-1,TRBV7-2,ASSPKQGVGTEAF
TRBJ2-3,TRBV7-3,ASSPLAGLSTDAQY
TRBJ2-5,TRBV7-9,ASSLDGSGQY